The T cell receptor (beta chain) under discussion was sequenced for a study of blood T cells in healthy people across ages. General observations from the study: Shifts in expanded clonotypes may have been confounded by donor CMV status, which was unknown. Long-lived donors had more naive CD4+ cells and higher diversity than aged donors.

Points on this clonotype: The antigen remains unidentified.

The V and J ends lost 0 bases and 6 bases respectively, with 11 bases between them. The CDR3 has 14 residues. Germline-derived CDR1 and CDR2 are MNHNS and SASEGT. The total RNA that was extracted per sample amounted to at least 5 micrograms. A J-beta primer mix and a sample-barcoded 5' primer were used in a second PCR of about 7 to 12 cycles. A single record per CDR3 protein comes from TCRdb applying MiXCR to the 5' RACE reads. The sample includes around 1,100,000 distinct CDR3 sequences, more than 30% of them seen just once. Specimen: blood. The rearrangement joins TRBV6-1 to TRBJ1-1; D is ambiguous. The clonotype comes from a man between 18 and 29 years old in good health. This CDR3 reads CASSEARGGPEAFF. In nucleotides, the CDR3 is TGTGCCAGCAGTGAAGCGCGGGGAGGCCCTGAAGCTTTCTTT.